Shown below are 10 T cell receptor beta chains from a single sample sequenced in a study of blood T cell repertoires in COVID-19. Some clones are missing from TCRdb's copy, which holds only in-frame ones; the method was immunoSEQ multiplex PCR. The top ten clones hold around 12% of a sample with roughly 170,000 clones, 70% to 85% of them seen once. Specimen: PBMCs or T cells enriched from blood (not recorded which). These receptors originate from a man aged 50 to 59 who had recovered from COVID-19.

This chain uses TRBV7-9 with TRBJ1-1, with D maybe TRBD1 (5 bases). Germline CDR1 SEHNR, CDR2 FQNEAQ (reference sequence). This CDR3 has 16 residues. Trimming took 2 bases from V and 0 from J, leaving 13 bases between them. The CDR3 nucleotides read TGTGCCAGCAGCTTATCTAAGGAGGGGCTGAACACTGAAGCTTTCTTT. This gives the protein CASSLSKEGLNTEAFF.

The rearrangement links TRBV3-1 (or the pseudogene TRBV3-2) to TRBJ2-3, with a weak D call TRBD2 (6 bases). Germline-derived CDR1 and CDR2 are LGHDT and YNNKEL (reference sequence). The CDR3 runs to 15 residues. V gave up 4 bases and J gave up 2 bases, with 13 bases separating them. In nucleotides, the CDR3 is TGTGCCAGCAGCCCCGCGGGGCCCTACACAGATACGCAGTATTTT. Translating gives CASSPAGPYTDTQYF.

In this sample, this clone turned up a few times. The CDR3 loop reads CASSFVDSRNEQFF. CDR3 bases: TGTGCCAGCAGCTTCGTTGACAGCCGGAATGAGCAGTTCTTC. The chain uses TRBV7-3 and TRBJ2-1, with a weak D call TRBD1 (5 bases). V was pared by 3 bases and J by 7 bases, with 13 bases between. The germline V gene encodes CDR1 SGHTA and CDR2 FQGTGA. The CDR3 length is 14 residues.

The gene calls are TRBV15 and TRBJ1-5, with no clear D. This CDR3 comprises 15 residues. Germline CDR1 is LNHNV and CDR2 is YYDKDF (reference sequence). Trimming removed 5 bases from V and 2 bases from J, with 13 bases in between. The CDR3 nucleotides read TGTGCCACCAGCTCTGACACCAACGGCAATCAGCCCCAGCATTTT. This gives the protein CATSSDTNGNQPQHF.

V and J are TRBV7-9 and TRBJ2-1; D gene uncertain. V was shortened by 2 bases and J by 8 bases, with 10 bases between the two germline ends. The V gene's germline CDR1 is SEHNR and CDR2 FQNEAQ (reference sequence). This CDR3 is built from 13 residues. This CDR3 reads CASSLIYPDEQFF. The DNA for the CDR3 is TGTGCCAGCAGCTTAATCTATCCCGATGAGCAGTTCTTC.

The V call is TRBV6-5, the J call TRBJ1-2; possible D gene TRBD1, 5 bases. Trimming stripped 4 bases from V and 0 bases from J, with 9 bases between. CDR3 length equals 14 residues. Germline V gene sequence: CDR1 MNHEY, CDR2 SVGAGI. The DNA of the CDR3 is TGTGCCAGCAGTTTCGGACAAGCTAACTATGGCTACACCTTC. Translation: CASSFGQANYGYTF.

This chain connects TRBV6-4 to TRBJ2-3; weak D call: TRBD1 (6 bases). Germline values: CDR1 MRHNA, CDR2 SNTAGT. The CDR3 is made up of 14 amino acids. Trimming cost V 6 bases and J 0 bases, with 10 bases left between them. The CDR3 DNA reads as TGTGCCAGCAGCGCCGGGACAAGCACAGATACGCAGTATTTT. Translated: CASSAGTSTDTQYF.

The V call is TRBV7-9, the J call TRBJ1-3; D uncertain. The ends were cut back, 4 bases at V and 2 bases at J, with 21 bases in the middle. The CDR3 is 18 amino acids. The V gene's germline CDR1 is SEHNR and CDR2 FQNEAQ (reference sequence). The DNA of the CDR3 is TGTGCCAGCAGCTCCTCCGGACGGGCCCGCGGGCCTGGAAACACCATATATTTT. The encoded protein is CASSSSGRARGPGNTIYF.

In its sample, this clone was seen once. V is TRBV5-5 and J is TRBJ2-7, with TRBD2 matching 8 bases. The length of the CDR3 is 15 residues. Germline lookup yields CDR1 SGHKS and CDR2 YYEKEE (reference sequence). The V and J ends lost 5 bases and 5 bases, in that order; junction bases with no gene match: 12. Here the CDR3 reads CASSYRSGGRDEQYF. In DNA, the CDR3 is TGTGCCAGCAGTTACAGGAGCGGGGGCCGGGACGAGCAGTACTTC.

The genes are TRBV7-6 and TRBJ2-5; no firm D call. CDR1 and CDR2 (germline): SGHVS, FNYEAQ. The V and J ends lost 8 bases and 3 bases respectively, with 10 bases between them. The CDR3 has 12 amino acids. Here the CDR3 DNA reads TGTGCCAGCTCCCACGCGGAAGAGACCCAGTACTTC. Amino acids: CASSHAEETQYF. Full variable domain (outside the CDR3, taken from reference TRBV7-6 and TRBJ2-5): GAGVSQSPRYKVTKRGQDVALRCDPISGHVSLYWYRQALGQGPEFLTYFNYEAQQDKSGLPNDRFSAERPEGSISTLTIQRTEQRDSAMYRCASSHAEETQYFGPGTRLLVL.